The 30 T cell receptor beta chains presented below share a single source sample, sequenced in a study of CD8 T cells in ankylosing spondylitis. TCRdb recomputed calls from the 5' RACE reads with MiXCR, one row per CDR3 protein. The sample carries 150,000 to 200,000 distinct CDR3 sequences, over 10% recorded once. Source material: blood, either unsorted or a sorted T cell fraction (not recorded which). These receptors were collected from a female donor with ankylosing spondylitis or in good health (not recorded which).

This clonotype showed up many times. J is TRBJ2-1 and V is TRBV5-1, with TRBD1 matching 8 bases. In germline, CDR1 is SGHRS, CDR2 YFSETQ. Trimming took 3 bases from V and 6 from J; bases not matched to a gene: 5. CDR3 length equals 14 residues. CDR3 coding DNA: TGCGCCAGCAGCTCCGGACAGGGAGGCAATGAGCAGTTCTTC. Its protein product is CASSSGQGGNEQFF.

The rearrangement joins TRBV6-2 or TRBV6-3 to TRBJ1-5; TRBD1 might be the D (6 bases). Germline CDR1 and CDR2: MNHEY and SVGEGT. This CDR3 region has 15 residues. Between the trimmed V and J ends, which lost 6 bases and 0 bases, there was a span of 12 bases. CDR3 DNA: TGTGCCAGCAGACTACAGGGCCTTAGCAATCAGCCCCAGCATTTT. This codes for CASRLQGLSNQPQHF.

This clonotype was seen more than once but under ten times. V is TRBV6-4 and J is TRBJ2-1; 7 nucleotides agree with TRBD2. J was trimmed by 0 bases and V by 3 bases; bases with no gene match: 5. CDR1 is MRHNA, CDR2 SNTAGT, per germline. This CDR3 is built from 16 residues. The CDR3 loop is CASSEGAGRSYNEQFF. The CDR3 DNA is TGTGCCAGCAGTGAAGGAGCGGGGCGCTCCTACAATGAGCAGTTCTTC.

This clonotype was recorded at least ten times. The rearrangement uses TRBV28 and TRBJ1-5, with TRBD1 matching 8 bases. Unmatched junction bases numbered 5, after V lost 6 bases and J lost 1 base. The length of the CDR3 is 15 residues. Germline loops: CDR1 MDHEN, CDR2 SYDVKM. CDR3 nucleotides: TGTGCCAGCAGAGCAGGGGGCGGAAGCAATCAGCCCCAGCATTTT. Encoded protein: CASRAGGGSNQPQHF.

With regard to this clonotype: This may be a read error, as it is one base from a much larger clone. The chain couples TRBV12-3 or TRBV12-4 to TRBJ1-4, with D unresolved. CDR3 size: 14 residues. For the CDR3, the DNA is TGTGCCAGCAGTTCCGGCAGTCGTGCGAAAAAACTGCTTTTT. Translating gives CASSSGSRAKKLLF.

This clonotype appeared many times. V gene TRBV7-2 combines with J gene TRBJ2-7, with a possible D match to TRBD1 (6 bases). The CDR3 extends over 15 amino acids. V lost 3 bases and J lost 8, with 20 bases in between. Germline V gene lookup returns CDR1 SGHTA and CDR2 FQGNSA. CDR3 sequence reads: CASSFVERAQGQQYF. The CDR3 region has the DNA TGTGCCAGCAGCTTTGTCGAGAGGGCCCAGGGGCAGCAGTACTTC.

The chain carries TRBV7-3 and TRBJ1-1; a weak D match, TRBD1 (6 bases). Trimming removed 5 bases from V and 1 base from J, with 8 bases in between. Germline V gene data show CDR1 as SGHTA and CDR2 as FQGTGA. The CDR3 totals 13 residues. CDR3 amino acids: CASSRGQNTEAFF. The CDR3 DNA is TGTGCCAGCAGCCGGGGACAGAACACTGAAGCTTTCTTT.

This clonotype was counted a few times. CDR3 amino acids: CSASRPSGSQETQYF. The CDR3 nucleotides read TGCAGTGCTAGCAGGCCTAGCGGGAGCCAAGAGACCCAGTACTTC. V and J are TRBV20-1 and TRBJ2-5; 10 positions agree with TRBD2. The CDR3 totals 15 residues. Germline V lookup: CDR1 DFQATT, CDR2 SNEGSKA (reference sequence). V lost 3 bases to trimming and J lost 1 base; unmatched junction nucleotides: 5.

As to this clonotype: This may come from a read error, since a much larger clone is one base off. This chain joins TRBV12-3 or TRBV12-4 and TRBJ1-1; possible D gene TRBD1, 5 bases. V was cut by 2 bases and J by 9 bases, with 13 bases left in between. The CDR3 has 13 amino acids. CDR3 amino acids: CASSLIGGDKAFF. Here the CDR3 DNA reads TGTGCCAGCAGTTTAATCGGGGGAGACAAAGCTTTCTTT.

Many counts were recorded for this clonotype. The chain combines TRBV7-8 with TRBJ1-4, with 8 bases identical to TRBD1. The ends lost 2 bases at V and 7 bases at J; junction bases unmatched: 3. CDR1 and CDR2 (germline): SGHVS, FQNEAQ. The CDR3 runs to 14 residues. The CDR3 loop reads CASSLQGAGEKLFF. The CDR3 DNA follows: TGTGCCAGCAGCTTACAGGGGGCCGGTGAAAAACTGTTTTTT.

In this sample, this clonotype turned up once. A clone one base away is much larger, so this may be a read error. J is TRBJ1-5 and V is TRBV7-9; D unclear. The CDR3 is 14 amino acids. V was clipped by 1 base and J by 2 bases, with 6 bases between them. CDR1 and CDR2 from the germline V gene are SEHNR and FQNEAQ (reference sequence). CDR3 sequence: CASSLGIGNQPQHF. The CDR3 nucleotides read TGTGCCAGCAGCTTAGGGATCGGCAATCAGCCCCAGCATTTT.

V and J are TRBV4-2 and TRBJ2-1; 8 bases match TRBD1. Germline CDR1 is LGHNA and CDR2 is YNFKEQ. The J segment lost 2 bases and the V segment lost 4 bases, leaving 16 bases of the junction unmatched. CDR3 size: 19 residues. DNA for the CDR3: TGTGCCAGCAGCCTCCGGATATTGGGGGACAGGCGTGCCTACAATGAGCAGTTCTTC. It translates to CASSLRILGDRRAYNEQFF.

About this clonotype: A read error may be the cause here, since a much bigger clone is one base away. The rearrangement uses TRBV6-1 and TRBJ2-2; D gene unclear. Germline-derived CDR1 and CDR2 are MNHNS and SASEGT. Trimming took 7 bases from V and 5 from J, leaving 14 bases between them. This CDR3 spans 14 amino acids. CDR3 residues: CASKSRSRTGELFF. The CDR3 region has the DNA TGTGCCAGCAAGTCTAGGAGTCGTACCGGGGAGCTGTTTTTT.

Concerning this clonotype: A read error may explain this, as a much larger clone is one base away. The chain combines TRBV24-1 with TRBJ1-2; TRBD1 aligns across 8 bases. The CDR3 has 15 amino acids. CDR1 is KGHDR and CDR2 is SFDVKD in the germline V gene. The chain's CDR3 is CASSDLAGGFGGYTF. In DNA, the CDR3 is TGTGCCTCCAGTGATTTAGCAGGGGGCTTTGGCGGCTACACCTTC.

This clonotype was seen more than once but under ten times. The rearrangement uses TRBV7-2 and TRBJ2-7, with D perhaps TRBD2 (6 bases). CDR1 is SGHTA, CDR2 FQGNSA, per germline. The CDR3 is 18 residues long. The V and J ends lost 2 bases and 0 bases respectively, with 20 bases between them. The CDR3 bases are TGTGCCAGCAGCTTAACGGGAAGCGGGTCCGTTAGCTCCTACGAGCAGTACTTC. This sequence encodes CASSLTGSGSVSSYEQYF.

On this clonotype itself: A much larger clonotype is one base distant, so this may be a read error. The chain has TRBV19 and TRBJ1-6, with 7 bases that match TRBD1. Germline values: CDR1 LNHDA, CDR2 SQIVND (reference sequence). The CDR3 is made up of 13 amino acids. In nucleotides, the CDR3 is TGTGCCAATAGTGCCCGACAGGGTTCACCCCTCCACTTT. Translating gives CANSARQGSPLHF.

In its sample, this clonotype was seen many times. The chain joins TRBV29-1 to TRBJ1-2; D perhaps matches TRBD1 (5 bases). With 4 bases removed from V and 8 bases from J, the gap between germline ends came to 17 bases. The CDR3 extends over 13 amino acids. Per the germline V gene, CDR1 is SQVTM and CDR2 is ANQGSEA. CDR3 nucleotides: TGCAGCGTTGCCGCAGGGATTCAGGACGGCTACACCTTC. It is translated as CSVAAGIQDGYTF.

In this sample, this clonotype turned up many times. V gene TRBV7-8 combines with J gene TRBJ2-7, with TRBD2 matching over 10 bases. Trimming cost V 6 bases and J 2 bases; bases outside gene matches: 4. CDR1 is SGHVS, CDR2 FQNEAQ, per germline. The CDR3 covers 14 residues. The CDR3 DNA reads as TGTGCCAGCAGAAAGCGGGAGGGTCCCTACGAGCAGTACTTC. Translated: CASRKREGPYEQYF.

This clonotype was seen more than once but under ten times. The chain carries TRBV7-2 and TRBJ2-3; the D gene is possibly TRBD2 (6 bases). There are 14 residues in the CDR3. The germline gives CDR1 SGHTA, CDR2 FQGNSA. V was pared by 1 base and J by 5 bases, with 10 bases between. CDR3 in DNA: TGTGCCAGCAGCTTAGGGACTATCGGAGATACGCAGTATTTT. Its protein product is CASSLGTIGDTQYF.

This clonotype was recorded many times. The DNA for the CDR3 is TGCAGTGCTACCCCGACAGGGCAAAGCTTCTTT. It yields the protein CSATPTGQSFF. The genes are TRBV20-1 and TRBJ1-1; 7 nucleotides agree with TRBD1. The germline gives CDR1 DFQATT, CDR2 SNEGSKA (reference sequence). The J segment lost 14 bases and the V segment lost 4 bases, leaving 10 bases of the junction unmatched. This CDR3 is built from 11 residues.

This chain uses TRBV20-1 with TRBJ2-2; possible D gene TRBD1, 7 bases. Germline-derived CDR1 and CDR2 are DFQATT and SNEGSKA (reference sequence). The CDR3 sequence is 16 residues long. Between the trimmed V and J ends, which lost 0 bases and 3 bases, there was a span of 14 bases. This CDR3 is CSARDLAGGYTGELFF. CDR3 DNA sequence: TGCAGTGCTAGAGATCTGGCAGGGGGGTACACCGGGGAGCTGTTTTTT.

This clonotype came up many times. This chain connects TRBV12-3 or TRBV12-4 to TRBJ2-4, with TRBD2 as a possible D gene (5 bases). Trimming cost V 11 bases and J 7 bases, with 18 bases left between them. The CDR3 runs 13 residues. The CDR3 loop is CASTRGLGNIQYF. CDR3 sequence (DNA): TGTGCCTCAACCCGAGGGCTGGGGAACATTCAGTACTTC.

As regards this clonotype: Just one base apart from a much larger clone, this may be a read error. The genes are TRBV7-9 and TRBJ2-1; D ambiguous. The V end lost 10 bases, the J end lost 9 bases, and 16 bases lay between the germline ends. Germline CDR1 and CDR2: SEHNR and FQNEAQ (reference sequence). The CDR3 sequence is 12 residues long. This chain's CDR3 is CATPDVNSEQFF. The DNA of the CDR3 is TGTGCCACCCCTGACGTAAACAGTGAGCAGTTCTTC.

This clonotype was detected only a few times. The V gene is TRBV29-1, the J gene TRBJ2-1, with D perhaps matching TRBD2 (6 bases). Trimming took 3 bases from V and 0 from J, leaving 12 bases between them. The CDR3 contains 15 residues. The germline gives CDR1 SQVTM, CDR2 ANQGSEA. CDR3 protein: CSVDPGSGSYNEQFF. CDR3 sequence (DNA): TGCAGCGTTGATCCCGGGAGCGGCTCCTACAATGAGCAGTTCTTC.

The table lists this clonotype with many counts. The V and J genes are TRBV9 and TRBJ2-1, with no clear D. V lost 5 bases and J 5 bases, leaving 8 bases between the germline ends. The CDR3 has 12 amino acids. The germline CDR1 and CDR2 sequences are SGDLS and YYNGEE. CDR3 in amino acids: CASSVRDNEQFF. The CDR3 bases are TGTGCCAGCAGTGTCCGGGACAATGAGCAGTTCTTC.

The J gene is TRBJ2-7, the V gene TRBV4-3; D remains ambiguous. The V gene lost 0 bases and the J gene lost 6 bases, with 12 bases spanning the gap. CDR3 size: 14 residues. Germline assignment: CDR1 LGHNA and CDR2 YSLEER. CDR3 sequence (DNA): TGCGCCAGCAGCCAAGATCGACGAGTAGGCGAGCAGTACTTC. Translating it yields CASSQDRRVGEQYF.

This clonotype showed up many times. The chain couples TRBV5-1 to TRBJ1-1; D unclear. The ends were cut back, 0 bases at V and 1 base at J, with 7 bases in the middle. Germline CDR1 is SGHRS and CDR2 is YFSETQ. The CDR3 consists of 14 residues. The DNA of the CDR3 is TGCGCCAGCAGCTTGGTGGCGGGGAACACTGAAGCTTTCTTT. It is translated as CASSLVAGNTEAFF. Full variable domain (missing parts from reference TRBV5-1 and TRBJ1-1): KAGVTQTPRYLIKTRGQQVTLSCSPISGHRSVSWYQQTPGQGLQFLFEYFSETQRNKGNFPGRFSGRQFSNSRSEMNVSTLELGDSALYLCASSLVAGNTEAFFGQGTRLTVV.

This clonotype was counted a few times. This chain joins TRBV2 and TRBJ2-1, with 8 bases aligning to TRBD2. There are 15 residues in the CDR3. CDR1 SNHLY and CDR2 FYNNEI come from the germline V gene. V shed 5 bases and J 2 bases; nucleotides not matched to a gene: 5. CDR3 protein: CASSSGSNPYNEQFF. The DNA for the CDR3 is TGTGCCAGCAGTAGCGGGAGTAACCCCTACAATGAGCAGTTCTTC. Full variable domain (outside the CDR3, taken from reference TRBV2 and TRBJ2-1): EPEVTQTPSHQVTQMGQEVILRCVPISNHLYFYWYRQILGQKVEFLVSFYNNEISEKSEIFDDQFSVERPDGSNFTLKIRSTKLEDSAMYFCASSSGSNPYNEQFFGPGTRLTVL.

This clonotype was seen at least ten times. The J gene is TRBJ2-7, the V gene TRBV7-2; D unclear. The CDR3 loop spans 15 amino acids. V lost 5 bases and J 1 base, leaving 15 bases between the germline ends. From germline, CDR1 is SGHTA and CDR2 FQGNSA. The CDR3 loop reads CASSPPGTVSYEQYF. For the CDR3, the DNA is TGTGCCAGCAGCCCACCCGGAACAGTTTCCTACGAGCAGTACTTC.

This clonotype was seen a handful of times. The CDR3 loop is CASSLVGSTEAFF. In nucleotides, the CDR3 is TGTGCCAGCAGCTTAGTGGGGTCCACTGAAGCTTTCTTT. J is TRBJ1-1 and V is TRBV11-3, with D uncertain. V was trimmed by 1 base and J by 4 bases, leaving 7 bases between them. Germline loops: CDR1 SGHNT, CDR2 YENEEA. This CDR3 contains 13 residues.